A single sample is the source of the 18 T cell receptor beta chains below, sequenced in a study of cytomegalovirus exposure and HLA in healthy donors. Sequencing used immunoSEQ multiplex PCR; TCRdb keeps in-frame clones, though not all of them. The sample has 120,000 or so clones; about 96% are singletons. The sample consisted of PBMCs. These receptors were collected from a young man in good health and CMV-seronegative.

The chain couples TRBV5-1 to TRBJ1-5, with D maybe TRBD1 (6 bases). Trimming removed 0 bases from V and 0 bases from J, with 10 bases in between. Per germline, CDR1 SGHRS and CDR2 YFSETQ. The CDR3 contains 16 residues. The CDR3 loop reads CASSLGPGVSNQPQHF. The CDR3, as DNA: TGCGCCAGCAGCTTGGGCCCAGGGGTTAGCAATCAGCCCCAGCATTTT.

The V call is TRBV7-3, the J call TRBJ1-1; 10 bases line up with TRBD1. Germline V gives CDR1 SGHTA, CDR2 FQGTGA. The CDR3 extends over 15 amino acids. Losses at the gene ends were 4 bases for V and 6 bases for J; bases not matched to a gene: 8. Here the CDR3 reads CASSSRTGGNSEAFF. The CDR3 bases are TGTGCCAGCAGCTCCCGGACAGGGGGGAATTCTGAAGCTTTCTTT. The full variable domain, its missing parts supplied by reference TRBV7-3 and TRBJ1-1, is GAGVSQTPSNKVTEKGKYVELRCDPISGHTALYWYRQSLGQGPEFLIYFQGTGAADDSGLPNDRFFAVRPEGSVSTLKIQRTERGDSAVYLCASSSRTGGNSEAFFGQGTRLTVV.

The CDR3 here is CAISGGTSGNYEQYF. CDR3 bases: TGTGCCATCAGCGGCGGGACTAGCGGTAACTACGAGCAGTACTTC. The rearrangement uses TRBV10-3 and TRBJ2-7, with 11 bases matching TRBD2. The V gene end was trimmed by 6 bases and the J gene end by 3 bases; junction bases not matched to a gene: 7. CDR1 is ENHRY, CDR2 SYGVKD, per germline. This CDR3 spans 15 amino acids.

The rearrangement links TRBV5-1 to TRBJ2-6; 9 bases agree with TRBD1. The CDR3 totals 18 residues. Per germline, CDR1 SGHRS and CDR2 YFSETQ. V was clipped by 3 bases and J by 4 bases; unmatched bases: 11. The CDR3 DNA is TGCGCCAGCAGCTGGACCGGGACAGGGATATCCGGGGCCAACGTCCTGACTTTC. Its translation is CASSWTGTGISGANVLTF.

The chain employs TRBV5-4 and TRBJ1-2; TRBD1 aligns across 7 bases. The germline V gene encodes CDR1 SGHNT and CDR2 YYREEE (reference sequence). With 3 bases clipped from V and 4 bases from J, the junction kept 6 bases outside the gene matches. The CDR3 totals 14 residues. As DNA, the CDR3 is TGTGCCAGCAGCTCCGGGACAGCCATCTATGGCTACACCTTC. It codes for CASSSGTAIYGYTF.

V is TRBV12-5 and J is TRBJ1-1; 7 bases fit TRBD1. Trimming cost V 1 base and J 3 bases; bases outside gene matches: 5. This CDR3 spans 15 amino acids. Germline V gene data show CDR1 as LGHNT and CDR2 as FRNRAP. The CDR3 loop reads CASGLGQGPDTEAFF. CDR3 DNA sequence: TGTGCTAGTGGTTTGGGACAGGGTCCGGACACTGAAGCTTTCTTT. The complete variable domain, with remaining parts taken from reference TRBV12-5 and TRBJ1-1, reads DARVTQTPRHKVTEMGQEVTMRCQPILGHNTVFWYRQTMMQGLELLAYFRNRAPLDDSGMPKDRFSAEMPDATLATLKIQPSEPRDSAVYFCASGLGQGPDTEAFFGQGTRLTVV.

V gene TRBV27 combines with J gene TRBJ2-7; a possible D gene is TRBD2 (6 bases). Between the trimmed V and J ends, which lost 8 bases and 2 bases, there was a span of 16 bases. Germline V gene sequence: CDR1 MNHEY, CDR2 SMNVEV (reference sequence). This CDR3 has 14 amino acids. CDR3 region: CASGRSGPPYEQYF. The CDR3 bases are TGTGCCAGCGGGCGTAGCGGACCTCCCTACGAGCAGTACTTC.

This chain connects TRBV6-6 to TRBJ1-5; TRBD1 aligns across 7 bases. V gave up 0 bases and J gave up 2 bases; unmatched junction bases: 4. The CDR3 is made up of 16 amino acids. Germline V gene lookup returns CDR1 MNHNY and CDR2 SVGAGI (reference sequence). CDR3 in amino acids: CASSYSRTGGNQPQHF. The CDR3 DNA reads TGTGCCAGCAGTTACTCGAGGACAGGCGGCAATCAGCCCCAGCATTTT.

This chain connects TRBV5-6 to TRBJ1-5; tentative D call: TRBD1 (6 bases). CDR3 length equals 17 residues. V lost 0 bases, J lost 3 bases, and 16 bases lay in between. Germline loops: CDR1 SGHDT, CDR2 YYEEEE. DNA for the CDR3: TGTGCCAGCAGCTTGGGGGGGCTTCGGGTGATCAATCAGCCCCAGCATTTT. It yields the protein CASSLGGLRVINQPQHF. The whole variable domain, remainder taken from reference TRBV5-6 and TRBJ1-5, is DAGVTQSPTHLIKTRGQQVTLRCSPKSGHDTVSWYQQALGQGPQFIFQYYEEEERQRGNFPDRFSGHQFPNYSSELNVNALLLGDSALYLCASSLGGLRVINQPQHFGDGTRLSIL.

The chain recombines TRBV6-1 with TRBJ1-2; D remains ambiguous. Trimming cost V 4 bases and J 7 bases, with 13 bases left between them. In germline, CDR1 is MNHNS, CDR2 SASEGT. This CDR3 region has 13 residues. The CDR3 here is CASSAWPRGGYTF. CDR3 bases: TGTGCCAGCAGTGCCTGGCCCCGGGGTGGCTACACCTTC.

CDR3 DNA sequence: TGTGCCAGCAGCTCCTCCGGGGGGCCTCCCTACGAGCAGTACTTC. Translating gives CASSSSGGPPYEQYF. The chain is built from TRBV6-5 and TRBJ2-7; D perhaps matches TRBD2 (7 bases). In germline, CDR1 is MNHEY, CDR2 SVGAGI. The CDR3 has 15 amino acids. Trimming took 6 bases from V and 2 from J, leaving 17 bases between them.

This clone was seen a single time. The chain is built from TRBV5-5 and TRBJ1-5; TRBD1 aligns across 9 bases. Germline lookup yields CDR1 SGHKS and CDR2 YYEKEE (reference sequence). CDR3 length equals 14 residues. V lost 4 bases, J lost 6 bases, and 5 bases stayed unmatched. The CDR3 is CASSPTGGSQPQHF. The DNA of the CDR3 is TGTGCCAGCAGCCCGACAGGGGGTTCTCAGCCCCAGCATTTT.

CDR3 coding DNA: TGTGCCAGTATGGGACTAGCGGGGGGCGGAGATACGCAGTATTTT. It specifies CASMGLAGGGDTQYF. This chain joins TRBV19 and TRBJ2-3; the match to TRBD2 covers 15 bases. This CDR3 region has 15 residues. Germline V gene sequence: CDR1 LNHDA, CDR2 SQIVND (reference sequence). Losses at the gene ends were 7 bases for V and 5 bases for J; bases not matched to a gene: 4.

The chain has TRBV7-3 and TRBJ2-5, with 9 bases lining up with TRBD1. Per the germline V gene, CDR1 is SGHTA and CDR2 is FQGTGA. CDR3 length: 15 amino acids. V dropped 6 bases and J dropped 1; count of bases not matched to a gene: 6. In DNA, the CDR3 is TGTGCCAGCAGAGCAACGGGACAGGGCCAAGAGACCCAGTACTTC. Translating gives CASRATGQGQETQYF.

This clone was found once. The chain recombines TRBV27 with TRBJ2-7, with 7 bases identical to TRBD1. The CDR3 length is 14 residues. Germline V gene sequence: CDR1 MNHEY, CDR2 SMNVEV (reference sequence). V trimming: 2 bases; J trimming: 4 bases; junction bases outside the gene matches: 5. The CDR3 DNA follows: TGTGCCAGCAGTTTAAGTACAGGGGTATACGAGCAGTACTTC. It encodes CASSLSTGVYEQYF.

The chain combines TRBV5-1 with TRBJ2-2; tentatively, D is TRBD2 (6 bases). The CDR3 length is 16 residues. The V end lost 1 base, the J end lost 0 bases, and 10 bases lay between the germline ends. The germline V gene encodes CDR1 SGHRS and CDR2 YFSETQ. In DNA form, the CDR3 reads TGCGCCAGCAGCTTGTACGGGGGAACGAACACCGGGGAGCTGTTTTTT. It is translated as CASSLYGGTNTGELFF.

This clone appeared a single time. The CDR3 bases are TGTGCCAGCAGCTCCTGGGACAGTTCTAACTATGGCTACACCTTC. Amino acids: CASSSWDSSNYGYTF. V is TRBV13 and J is TRBJ1-2, with TRBD1 matching 7 bases. The CDR3 extends over 15 amino acids. Germline values: CDR1 PRHDT, CDR2 FYEKMQ (reference sequence). Trimming cost V 4 bases and J 0 bases; bases outside gene matches: 5.

This chain links TRBV7-8 with TRBJ2-7, with D maybe TRBD1 (8 bases). Per the germline V gene, CDR1 is SGHVS and CDR2 is FQNEAQ. The V end lost 2 bases, the J end lost 7 bases, and 15 bases lay between the germline ends. The CDR3 runs 14 residues. In DNA, the CDR3 is TGTGCCAGCAGCTTAAGAAAACAGGGGGGGGAGCAGTACTTC. Protein: CASSLRKQGGEQYF.